The 20 T cell receptor beta chains reported below all come from one sample, sequenced in a study of regulatory T cells in long-lasting Graves disease. Time point in this sample: persistent/refractory GD, antithyroid drugs over 5 years with positive TRAb. After RNA was extracted from PBMCs, the TCR library was made from it. For TCR beta, libraries came from iRepertoire HTBI primers and Arm-PCR of CDR3 regions. MiXCR, run by TCRdb on the multiplex PCR reads, gives a single entry per CDR3 protein. The sample holds roughly 450,000 distinct CDR3 sequences; about 20% are singletons and the top ten take roughly 14%. The sample here was peripheral blood mononuclear cells (PBMCs), taken when the disease was refractory, from a patient treated with antithyroid drugs. All receptors derive from a female donor with Graves disease.

The chain uses TRBV29-1 and TRBJ1-4; TRBD1 might be the D (6 bases). The germline V gene has CDR1 SQVTM and CDR2 ANQGSEA. V lost 6 bases and J 7 bases, leaving 15 bases between the germline ends. The CDR3 runs to 13 residues. The CDR3 DNA is TGCAGCGTCGAGGAAAGGGGGGGTGAAAAACTGTTTTTT. This gives the protein CSVEERGGEKLFF.

CDR3 nucleotide sequence: TGTGCCAGCAGTTGGGCCGGGACTAGCGGGGGCCCATTTAGGTCCCAGTACTTC. Translated: CASSWAGTSGGPFRSQYF. The chain links TRBV28 to TRBJ2-5; TRBD2 matches at 14 bases. V lost 4 bases and J lost 9; bases outside the gene matches: 16. The CDR3 contains 18 residues. CDR1 MDHEN and CDR2 SYDVKM come from the germline V gene.

This rearrangement joins TRBV6-2 or TRBV6-3 to TRBJ1-1, with D perhaps TRBD1 (6 bases). Trimming cost V 7 bases and J 5 bases, with 14 bases left between them. There are 13 residues in the CDR3. Germline CDR1 is MNHEY and CDR2 is SVGEGT. CDR3 protein: CASTPGAWTEAFF. DNA for the CDR3: TGTGCCAGCACCCCAGGGGCATGGACTGAAGCTTTCTTT.

The chain carries TRBV28 and TRBJ1-5; TRBD1 matches at 10 bases. The germline CDR1 and CDR2 sequences are MDHEN and SYDVKM. CDR3 length: 16 amino acids. With V trimmed by 4 bases and J by 6 bases, 9 bases remained unmatched. CDR3 coding DNA: TGTGCCAGCAGTTACTCGACAGGGGGCACGGGTCAGCCCCAGCATTTT. Amino acids: CASSYSTGGTGQPQHF.

The gene calls are TRBV7-2 and TRBJ1-1; D unclear. Per germline, CDR1 SGHTA and CDR2 FQGNSA. The germline V and J ends were trimmed by 3 bases and 6 bases, with 14 bases remaining between them. The CDR3 is 14 amino acids. The CDR3 DNA reads as TGTGCCAGCAGCTTGACGGGCCTCCGCGCTGAAGCTTTCTTT. It encodes CASSLTGLRAEAFF.

The sample holds many counts of this clonotype. This chain connects TRBV5-6 to TRBJ1-1; TRBD1 might be the D (6 bases). The CDR3 runs to 15 residues. V was cut by 1 base and J by 0 bases, with 10 bases left in between. Germline-derived CDR1 and CDR2 are SGHDT and YYEEEE. The CDR3 DNA follows: TGTGCCAGCAGCTTGCAGGACAGCCTGAACACTGAAGCTTTCTTT. Translation gives CASSLQDSLNTEAFF.

This clonotype was seen only a few times. This chain links TRBV20-1 with TRBJ2-5, with D tentatively TRBD1 (5 bases). Germline loops: CDR1 DFQATT, CDR2 SNEGSKA (reference sequence). The CDR3 is 12 amino acids. V lost 8 bases and J 4 bases, leaving 14 bases between the germline ends. CDR3 in amino acids: CSTTDQGETQYF. The DNA for the CDR3 is TGCAGTACTACGGACCAGGGAGAGACCCAGTACTTC.

The chain is built from TRBV6-1 and TRBJ1-5; no firm D call. The CDR3 is 13 amino acids. V lost 4 bases to trimming and J lost 3 bases, with 7 bases between them. The germline gives CDR1 MNHNS, CDR2 SASEGT. CDR3 sequence: CASSGTNNQPQHF. The CDR3 DNA reads as TGTGCCAGCAGTGGGACCAACAATCAGCCCCAGCATTTT.

J is TRBJ2-7 and V is TRBV20-1, with D possibly TRBD1 on 6 matching bases. In germline, CDR1 is DFQATT, CDR2 SNEGSKA (reference sequence). Trimming pared 2 bases from V and 5 bases from J, leaving 22 bases between. The CDR3 has 16 residues. The CDR3 nucleotides are TGCAGTGCTAGAACGTTGGACAGCGAAGCTCGTCACGAGCAGTACTTC. Amino acid sequence: CSARTLDSEARHEQYF.

This clonotype was observed at least ten times. The rearrangement joins TRBV6-1 to TRBJ2-5; 8 bases match TRBD2. The germline V gene encodes CDR1 MNHNS and CDR2 SASEGT. J gave up 0 bases and V 6 bases, and 6 bases lay outside the gene matches. The CDR3 contains 15 residues. DNA for the CDR3: TGTGCCAGCAGCCGCGCGGGGGGCTACCAAGAGACCCAGTACTTC. Residues: CASSRAGGYQETQYF.

The table lists this clonotype with many counts. The chain's CDR3 is CSVRTGLSNQPQHF. The CDR3 DNA is TGCAGCGTGCGGACAGGCCTTAGCAATCAGCCCCAGCATTTT. The chain recombines TRBV29-1 with TRBJ1-5; 7 positions agree with TRBD1. The CDR3 loop spans 14 amino acids. The germline V gene has CDR1 SQVTM and CDR2 ANQGSEA. The trim removed 6 bases at V and 0 bases at J, leaving 5 bases unmatched.

This clonotype was seen ten or more times. The J gene is TRBJ2-7, the V gene TRBV20-1; D might be TRBD2 (6 bases). Germline V CDR1 and CDR2: DFQATT, SNEGSKA (reference sequence). V lost 6 bases and J lost 3, with 12 bases in between. This CDR3 contains 12 residues. Here the CDR3 reads CSAGGSVYEQYF. DNA of the CDR3: TGCAGTGCAGGAGGGAGCGTCTACGAGCAGTACTTC.

The genes are TRBV29-1 and TRBJ1-2; no reliable D call. V was trimmed by 7 bases and J by 1 base, leaving 22 bases between them. Germline V CDR1 and CDR2: SQVTM, ANQGSEA. This CDR3 is built from 16 residues. The chain's CDR3 is CSAVGDVRDFNYGYTF. Here the CDR3 DNA reads TGCAGCGCAGTCGGAGATGTTCGGGATTTTAACTATGGCTACACCTTC. Complete variable domain (other parts from reference TRBV29-1 and TRBJ1-2): SAVISQKPSRDICQRGTSLTIQCQVDSQVTMMFWYRQQPGQSLTLIATANQGSEATYESGFVIDKFPISRPNLTFSTLTVSNMSPEDSSIYLCSAVGDVRDFNYGYTFGSGTRLTVV.

J is TRBJ2-3 and V is TRBV11-3; 7 bases align to TRBD2. V was clipped by 5 bases and J by 5 bases; unmatched bases: 7. Per germline, CDR1 SGHNT and CDR2 YENEEA. The CDR3 length is 14 residues. CDR3 in DNA: TGTGCCAGCAGCCTAGGGGCGGGGGTAGATACGCAGTATTTT. This translates into CASSLGAGVDTQYF. Variable domain in full (rest from reference TRBV11-3 and TRBJ2-3): EAGVVQSPRYKIIEKKQPVAFWCNPISGHNTLYWYLQNLGQGPELLIRYENEEAVDDSQLPKDRFSAERLKGVDSTLKIQPAELGDSAVYLCASSLGAGVDTQYFGPGTRLTVL.

This clonotype was counted many times. This rearrangement joins TRBV28 to TRBJ1-1, with D perhaps matching TRBD1 (6 bases). The CDR3 covers 15 residues. Germline values: CDR1 MDHEN, CDR2 SYDVKM. The germline V and J ends were trimmed by 5 bases and 0 bases, with 13 bases remaining between them. CDR3 DNA sequence: TGTGCCAGCAGTCAAACAGGGTTCGTGAACACTGAAGCTTTCTTT. Residues: CASSQTGFVNTEAFF.

This clonotype was recorded at least ten times. The chain has TRBV28 and TRBJ2-4; 8 nucleotides agree with TRBD2. There are 16 residues in the CDR3. Per germline, CDR1 MDHEN and CDR2 SYDVKM. After removal of 7 bases from V and 1 base from J, the junction contained 9 bases not matched to a gene. The CDR3 here is CASTSPSGYAKNIQYF. The CDR3 nucleotides read TGTGCCAGCACCTCGCCTAGCGGGTATGCCAAAAACATTCAGTACTTC.

This clonotype was recorded at least ten times. This rearrangement joins TRBV11-2 to TRBJ2-2, with TRBD2 identical over 13 bases. Germline V lookup: CDR1 SGHAT, CDR2 FQNNGV. V lost 5 bases and J lost 4; bases outside the gene matches: 25. The CDR3 spans 23 residues. CDR3 sequence (DNA): TGTGCCAGCAGCATTCTCACCCCCGGCCCTCGACTAGCGGGAGGATTCCGCACCGGGGAGCTGTTTTTT. Its protein product is CASSILTPGPRLAGGFRTGELFF.

DNA for the CDR3: TGTGCCAGCAGTCGGACTGGGGATACGCAGTATTTT. Its protein product is CASSRTGDTQYF. The chain couples TRBV14 to TRBJ2-3, with D possibly TRBD2 on 5 matching bases. The CDR3 contains 12 residues. The V end was cut by 6 bases, the J end by 6 bases, with 10 bases between. Germline CDR1 SGHDN, CDR2 FVKESK.

The gene calls are TRBV5-1 and TRBJ2-7; 9 bases agree with TRBD1. The J segment lost 3 bases and the V segment lost 0 bases, leaving 4 bases of the junction unmatched. The CDR3 runs 15 residues. Germline-derived CDR1 and CDR2 are SGHRS and YFSETQ. CDR3 loop: CASSLGTGANYEQYF. CDR3 in DNA: TGCGCCAGCAGCTTGGGGACAGGGGCAAACTACGAGCAGTACTTC.

This clonotype was observed a handful of times. Germline is not matched at one junction end, which may reflect a read error. This chain joins TRBV7-7 and TRBJ2-2; D tentatively fits TRBD1 or TRBD2 (5 bases each). The V gene's germline CDR1 is SSHAT and CDR2 FNYEAQ (reference sequence). The CDR3 length is 17 residues. The DNA for the CDR3 is TGTGCTAGCAGCTCCCTTGGACTTCACTCAGGGACCGGGGAGCTGTTTTTT. The encoded protein is CASSSLGLHSGTGELFF. Full variable domain (rest looked up from reference TRBV7-7 and TRBJ2-2): GAGVSQSPRYKVTKRGQDVTLRCDPISSHATLYWYQQALGQGPEFLTYFNYEAQPDKSGLPSDRFSAERPEGSISTLTIQRTEQRDSAMYRCASSSLGLHSGTGELFFGEGSRLTVL.